One and the same sample provided the 21 T cell receptor beta chains below, sequenced in a study of OX40 agonist ivuxolimab in advanced cancers. Assay used: immunoSEQ multiplex PCR; TCRdb lists only in-frame clones, some missing. The data show some 100,000 clones, with 92% seen just once and 3% to 3.5% held by the top ten. Here the sequenced sample was CD4+ or CD8+ T cells sorted from blood, taken in a trial of the OX40 agonist ivuxolimab. The receptors originated from an adult with an advanced solid tumor such as melanoma, head and neck, liver or kidney cancer.

This chain links TRBV10-2 with TRBJ2-7, with D possibly called TRBD1 or TRBD2 (6 bases each). CDR3 size: 12 residues. Germline V gene lookup returns CDR1 WSHSY and CDR2 SAAADI. V shed 7 bases and J shed 2 bases, with 9 bases lying between them. This CDR3 reads CASTGAPYEQYF. CDR3 sequence (DNA): TGCGCCAGCACGGGGGCCCCCTACGAGCAGTACTTC.

The chain employs TRBV6-1 and TRBJ2-7; D may correspond to TRBD1 or TRBD2 (7 bases each). Deletions cut 4 bases from V and 0 bases from J, with 10 bases between. This CDR3 region has 14 residues. CDR1 and CDR2 (germline): MNHNS, SASEGT. The CDR3 DNA follows: TGTGCCAGCAGTGTCAGGGGGGGCTCCTACGAGCAGTACTTC. As protein: CASSVRGGSYEQYF.

The chain employs TRBV27 and TRBJ1-1; D perhaps matches TRBD1 (6 bases). Germline CDR1 reads MNHEY; CDR2 reads SMNVEV (reference sequence). The CDR3 is made up of 12 amino acids. Trimming took off 2 bases at V and 8 bases at J, with 9 bases between the two ends. The CDR3 loop is CASSLGGGEAFF. For the CDR3, the DNA is TGTGCCAGCAGTTTAGGAGGGGGGGAAGCTTTCTTT.

The chain joins TRBV5-4 to TRBJ2-7, with 10 bases lining up with TRBD1. The length of the CDR3 is 15 residues. The J segment lost 0 bases and the V segment lost 4 bases, leaving 4 bases of the junction unmatched. From germline, CDR1 is SGHNT and CDR2 YYREEE (reference sequence). CDR3 loop: CASSPGQGISYEQYF. DNA of the CDR3: TGTGCCAGCAGCCCGGGACAGGGGATCTCCTACGAGCAGTACTTC.

The chain combines TRBV27 with TRBJ2-5; D is uncertain. The germline V gene encodes CDR1 MNHEY and CDR2 SMNVEV (reference sequence). The length of the CDR3 is 14 residues. Trimming removed 3 bases at V and 1 base at J, with 9 bases between. The CDR3 nucleotides read TGTGCCAGCAGTTTGAACTCTCCCCAAGAGACCCAGTACTTC. Translating gives CASSLNSPQETQYF.

The CDR3 sequence is CATRQGGNEQYF. In DNA form, the CDR3 reads TGCGCCACCCGACAGGGGGGAAACGAGCAGTACTTC. The V call is TRBV10-2, the J call TRBJ2-7; 9 nucleotides agree with TRBD1. The CDR3 runs 12 residues. Germline V gives CDR1 WSHSY, CDR2 SAAADI. Losses at the gene ends were 10 bases for V and 5 bases for J; bases not matched to a gene: 6.

V gene TRBV27 combines with J gene TRBJ2-5; 7 positions agree with TRBD2. This CDR3 is built from 15 residues. J lost 4 bases, V lost 0 bases, and 5 bases had no gene match. In germline, CDR1 is MNHEY, CDR2 SMNVEV (reference sequence). Here the CDR3 DNA reads TGTGCCAGCAGTTTATCGAGGTCGGGGGGAGAGACCCAGTACTTC. Its protein is CASSLSRSGGETQYF.

This rearrangement joins TRBV27 to TRBJ2-6; the D is unclear. This CDR3 spans 14 amino acids. With 3 bases removed from V and 0 bases from J, the gap between germline ends came to 3 bases. Germline V gene lookup returns CDR1 MNHEY and CDR2 SMNVEV (reference sequence). The DNA for the CDR3 is TGTGCCAGCAGTTTCGGCTCTGGGGCCAACGTCCTGACTTTC. It codes for CASSFGSGANVLTF.

J is TRBJ2-7 and V is TRBV2; D might be TRBD1 (7 bases). With 4 bases removed from V and 2 bases from J, the gap between germline ends came to 18 bases. From germline, CDR1 is SNHLY and CDR2 FYNNEI. The CDR3 is 16 amino acids. The CDR3 reads CASSVPRGRGAYEQYF. The CDR3 nucleotides are TGTGCCAGCAGTGTCCCCCGGGGCAGGGGGGCCTACGAGCAGTACTTC. The variable domain in full, with the rest retrieved from reference TRBV2 and TRBJ2-7, is EPEVTQTPSHQVTQMGQEVILRCVPISNHLYFYWYRQILGQKVEFLVSFYNNEISEKSEIFDDQFSVERPDGSNFTLKIRSTKLEDSAMYFCASSVPRGRGAYEQYFGPGTRLTVT.

The J gene is TRBJ2-5, the V gene TRBV6-5; 11 nucleotides line up with TRBD2. Unmatched junction bases numbered 0, after V lost 2 bases and J lost 4 bases. The CDR3 consists of 14 residues. Germline-derived CDR1 and CDR2 are MNHEY and SVGAGI. The CDR3 region has the DNA TGTGCCAGCAGTTACGGGACTAGCGGAGAGACCCAGTACTTC. This encodes CASSYGTSGETQYF.

V gene TRBV11-2 combines with J gene TRBJ1-1; tentatively, D is TRBD1 (6 bases). The CDR3 length is 14 residues. Germline V gives CDR1 SGHAT, CDR2 FQNNGV. Trimming pared 4 bases from V and 5 bases from J, leaving 14 bases between. The CDR3 spells CASSSTGGGTEAFF. CDR3 bases: TGTGCCAGCAGCTCTACCGGGGGCGGGACTGAAGCTTTCTTT.

V usage is TRBV4-1 and J usage is TRBJ1-2; a weak D match, TRBD1 (5 bases). CDR3 length: 12 amino acids. V lost 3 bases, J lost 8 bases, and 10 bases lay in between. Germline V gives CDR1 MGHRA, CDR2 YSYEKL. The CDR3 is CASSHPGGGYTF. The DNA for the CDR3 is TGCGCCAGCAGCCACCCGGGGGGGGGCTACACCTTC.

This chain connects TRBV7-9 to TRBJ1-1, with TRBD1 identical over 12 bases. From germline, CDR1 is SEHNR and CDR2 FQNEAQ (reference sequence). The junction had 10 bases not matched to a gene; V was cut back by 5 bases and J by 3 bases. The CDR3 covers 17 residues. The DNA for the CDR3 is TGTGCCAGCAGCACGGGGGACAGGGGGCGCGTGGACACTGAAGCTTTCTTT. Translated: CASSTGDRGRVDTEAFF.

Remarks on this clone: The same CDR3 is also encoded by other DNA sequences in this sample. The V gene is TRBV4-1, the J gene TRBJ2-7, with a tentative D call TRBD1 (5 bases). Germline lookup yields CDR1 MGHRA and CDR2 YSYEKL. V was shortened by 0 bases and J by 2 bases, with 11 bases between the two germline ends. The CDR3 contains 15 residues. CDR3 protein: CASSQELGLAYEQYF. The CDR3 region has the DNA TGCGCCAGCAGCCAAGAACTGGGGCTTGCCTACGAGCAGTACTTC.

J is TRBJ2-1 and V is TRBV7-9; D could derive from TRBD1 or TRBD2 (5 bases each). V dropped 1 base and J dropped 8 bases, with 12 bases sitting between them. In germline, CDR1 is SEHNR, CDR2 FQNEAQ (reference sequence). The CDR3 is made up of 14 amino acids. CDR3 loop: CASSLGGRDDEQFF. The CDR3 coding sequence is TGTGCCAGCAGCTTAGGTGGCAGGGACGATGAGCAGTTCTTC. The full variable domain, with the rest looked up from reference TRBV7-9 and TRBJ2-1, is DTGVSQNPRHKITKRGQNVTFRCDPISEHNRLYWYRQTLGQGPEFLTYFQNEAQLEKSRLLSDRFSAERPKGSFSTLEIQRTEQGDSAMYLCASSLGGRDDEQFFGPGTRLTVL.

This clone was picked up a small number of times. The V gene is TRBV4-2, the J gene TRBJ2-7; a possible D gene is TRBD2 (5 bases). The CDR3 length is 15 residues. Germline V gives CDR1 LGHNA, CDR2 YNFKEQ. V shed 1 base and J shed 3 bases, with 13 bases lying between them. The CDR3 DNA reads TGTGCCAGCAGCCAAGGTGGAGGATGGGGCTACGAGCAGTACTTC. It yields the protein CASSQGGGWGYEQYF.

The V and J genes are TRBV30 and TRBJ1-5; unclear D gene. Germline-derived CDR1 and CDR2 are GTSNPN and SVGIG (reference sequence). The length of the CDR3 is 13 residues. The V end was cut by 3 bases, the J end by 6 bases, with 12 bases between. CDR3 in DNA: TGTGCCTGGAGCCGCACAGAGAGTCAGCCCCAGCATTTT. As protein: CAWSRTESQPQHF.

The CDR3 DNA sequence: TGCGCCAGCAGTGAGTCGTCGGGACTAGCCAAAAACATTCAGTACTTC. This codes for CASSESSGLAKNIQYF. The chain uses TRBV10-1 and TRBJ2-4; D may be TRBD2 (6 bases). The germline V gene has CDR1 WNHNN and CDR2 SYGVQD (reference sequence). V gave up 0 bases and J gave up 0 bases, with 9 bases separating them. The CDR3 is 16 amino acids.

V and J are TRBV27 and TRBJ2-3, with 8 nucleotides matching TRBD2. V shed 6 bases and J 2 bases; nucleotides not matched to a gene: 10. This CDR3 is built from 16 residues. The germline V gene has CDR1 MNHEY and CDR2 SMNVEV (reference sequence). CDR3 protein: CASRTRIAGFTDTQYF. The CDR3 DNA reads TGTGCCAGCAGAACCCGGATAGCGGGGTTCACAGATACGCAGTATTTT.

This rearrangement joins TRBV19 to TRBJ2-7, with D possibly TRBD1 on 5 matching bases. The V gene lost 6 bases and the J gene lost 2 bases, with 14 bases spanning the gap. The CDR3 spans 14 residues. Germline lookup yields CDR1 LNHDA and CDR2 SQIVND (reference sequence). The CDR3 loop is CASSPRAGTYEQYF. The CDR3 DNA reads as TGTGCCAGTAGCCCCCGGGCAGGGACCTACGAGCAGTACTTC.

This chain connects TRBV29-1 to TRBJ1-1; D ambiguous. This CDR3 comprises 13 residues. V gave up 2 bases and J gave up 1 base, with 8 bases separating them. The germline V gene encodes CDR1 SQVTM and CDR2 ANQGSEA. CDR3 coding DNA: TGCAGCGTTGAAAGAAAGGGGAACACTGAAGCTTTCTTT. Translating gives CSVERKGNTEAFF.